The 28 T cell receptor beta chains listed next were all sequenced from one sample in a study of blood T cell repertoires in COVID-19. Here immunoSEQ multiplex PCR was the method, and the copy in TCRdb shows in-frame clones only, minus some. The top ten hold about 4.6% of the sample, which has around 200,000 clones, less than 90% seen once. The material sequenced was PBMCs or T cells enriched from blood (not recorded which). The receptors were gathered from a woman aged 25 to 39 who had been exposed to COVID-19.

V is TRBV6-5 and J is TRBJ2-3; D gene uncertain. Per the germline V gene, CDR1 is MNHEY and CDR2 is SVGAGI. V gave up 2 bases and J gave up 2 bases, with 11 bases separating them. CDR3 length equals 15 residues. As DNA, the CDR3 is TGTGCCAGCAGTTACGCCTCAGGCGTCACAGATACGCAGTATTTT. It codes for CASSYASGVTDTQYF.

The V gene is TRBV11-1, the J gene TRBJ1-2; D is uncertain. CDR1 is SGHAT, CDR2 FQDESV, per germline (reference sequence). V lost 2 bases and J lost 3, with 7 bases in between. The length of the CDR3 is 13 residues. CDR3: CASSLSGYYGYTF. CDR3 nucleotide sequence: TGTGCCAGCAGCTTAAGCGGGTACTATGGCTACACCTTC. Together with reference TRBV11-1 and TRBJ1-2, the CDR3 gives the full variable domain: EAEVAQSPRYKITEKSQAVAFWCDPISGHATLYWYRQILGQGPELLVQFQDESVVDDSQLPKDRFSAERLKGVDSTLKIQPAELGDSAMYLCASSLSGYYGYTFGSGTRLTVV.

The chain links TRBV5-1 to TRBJ2-3, with a weak D call TRBD2 (7 bases). The CDR3 runs 16 residues. From germline, CDR1 is SGHRS and CDR2 YFSETQ. The V gene lost 5 bases and the J gene lost 3 bases, with 19 bases spanning the gap. CDR3: CASRLIGGEVTDTQYF. CDR3 sequence (DNA): TGCGCCAGCAGGCTCATAGGGGGGGAGGTGACAGATACGCAGTATTTT.

The chain links TRBV2 to TRBJ1-5; D gene ambiguous. V was cut by 3 bases and J by 8 bases, with 11 bases left in between. Germline V CDR1 and CDR2: SNHLY, FYNNEI. There are 13 residues in the CDR3. As DNA, the CDR3 is TGTGCCAGCAGTGATGAAGGGAGCAAGCCCCAGCATTTT. Protein: CASSDEGSKPQHF.

The V call is TRBV6-5, the J call TRBJ1-2; tentative D call: TRBD1 (6 bases). Germline assignment: CDR1 MNHEY and CDR2 SVGAGI. The V end was cut by 6 bases, the J end by 0 bases, with 14 bases between. This CDR3 is built from 15 residues. In DNA, the CDR3 is TGTGCCAGCAGATCTACAGGGTCCTCTAACTATGGCTACACCTTC. The encoded protein is CASRSTGSSNYGYTF.

The chain joins TRBV11-2 to TRBJ2-1; possibly TRBD2 for D (5 bases). This CDR3 has 15 amino acids. The V end was cut by 2 bases, the J end by 0 bases, with 8 bases between. Germline CDR1 SGHAT, CDR2 FQNNGV. CDR3: CASSLPGSSYNEQFF. DNA for the CDR3: TGTGCCAGCAGCTTACCGGGGAGCTCCTACAATGAGCAGTTCTTC.

This clone appeared once. V gene TRBV5-5 combines with J gene TRBJ2-2; 8 nucleotides agree with TRBD1. The germline V gene encodes CDR1 SGHKS and CDR2 YYEKEE (reference sequence). With 3 bases clipped from V and 3 bases from J, the junction kept 7 bases outside the gene matches. The CDR3 extends over 16 amino acids. CDR3 DNA sequence: TGTGCCAGCAGCTGGGCGGCAGGGGGCGACACCGGGGAGCTGTTTTTT. Its translation is CASSWAAGGDTGELFF.

The chain couples TRBV5-1 to TRBJ1-6, with TRBD1 matching 9 bases. The CDR3 consists of 14 residues. Trimming took 5 bases from V and 10 from J; bases not matched to a gene: 7. CDR1 and CDR2 (germline): SGHRS, YFSETQ. CDR3 sequence (DNA): TGCGCCAGCAGGCCCGGGGACAGGGTCTCACCCCTCCACTTT. The encoded protein is CASRPGDRVSPLHF.

The rearrangement links TRBV5-1 to TRBJ2-5, with 10 nucleotides matching TRBD2. The germline V gene has CDR1 SGHRS and CDR2 YFSETQ. The CDR3 length is 17 residues. The V segment lost 1 base and the J segment 3 bases; nucleotides outside the gene matches: 9. The CDR3 spells CASSLSGSGGAKETQYF. CDR3 DNA sequence: TGCGCCAGCAGCTTGAGTGGAAGCGGGGGGGCGAAAGAGACCCAGTACTTC.

The gene calls are TRBV28 and TRBJ1-5; 7 nucleotides line up with TRBD1. The CDR3 sequence is 15 residues long. V lost 6 bases and J lost 4; bases outside the gene matches: 9. Germline CDR1 is MDHEN and CDR2 is SYDVKM. This CDR3 is CASSTQQGLNQPQHF. In DNA form, the CDR3 reads TGTGCCAGCAGCACACAACAGGGGCTGAATCAGCCCCAGCATTTT.

This chain connects TRBV6-5 to TRBJ2-7; 10 nucleotides match TRBD2. There are 14 residues in the CDR3. CDR1 is MNHEY and CDR2 is SVGAGI in the germline V gene. The junction had 7 bases not matched to a gene; V was cut back by 7 bases and J by 4 bases. The CDR3 DNA sequence: TGTGCCAGCAATCCTAGCGGGGGACTTTACGAGCAGTACTTC. This sequence encodes CASNPSGGLYEQYF.

The rearrangement uses TRBV5-1 and TRBJ2-7; TRBD1 matches at 9 bases. The germline CDR1 and CDR2 sequences are SGHRS and YFSETQ. This CDR3 comprises 13 residues. V lost 4 bases and J lost 2; bases outside the gene matches: 1. CDR3 region: CASSRTGAYEQYF. For the CDR3, the DNA is TGCGCCAGCAGCAGGACAGGGGCCTACGAGCAGTACTTC.

This clone was counted a single time. V usage is TRBV11-2 and J usage is TRBJ2-7; 10 bases map to TRBD1. With V trimmed by 3 bases and J by 2 bases, 1 base remained unmatched. CDR3 size: 14 residues. The V gene's germline CDR1 is SGHAT and CDR2 FQNNGV. CDR3 DNA: TGTGCCAGCAGCTTTGGGACAGGGGCCTACGAGCAGTACTTC. Translation: CASSFGTGAYEQYF.

The chain links TRBV10-3 to TRBJ2-7; D is unresolved. The CDR3 sequence is 14 residues long. V was clipped by 6 bases and J by 0 bases, with 12 bases between them. Germline lookup yields CDR1 ENHRY and CDR2 SYGVKD. The CDR3 bases are TGTGCCATCAGGAGTGTCGAGAGCTCCTACGAGCAGTACTTC. It encodes CAIRSVESSYEQYF.

In this sample, this clone turned up many times. The chain uses TRBV2 and TRBJ2-7; D ambiguous. V lost 7 bases and J lost 2, with 15 bases in between. The CDR3 is 14 amino acids. Germline V gene lookup returns CDR1 SNHLY and CDR2 FYNNEI. DNA of the CDR3: TGTGCCAGCAATTTAGTGAAAGACACCTACGAGCAGTACTTC. Amino acids: CASNLVKDTYEQYF.

The J gene is TRBJ2-7, the V gene TRBV4-1, with 9 bases aligning to TRBD1. V lost 0 bases, J lost 4 bases, and 4 bases stayed unmatched. This CDR3 contains 15 residues. The germline gives CDR1 MGHRA, CDR2 YSYEKL. Written as DNA, the CDR3 is TGCGCCAGCAGCCAAGATGGGGGACAGGGATACGAGCAGTACTTC. Translating gives CASSQDGGQGYEQYF.

This clone was found once. The chain is built from TRBV14 and TRBJ2-7, with 10 bases fitting TRBD1. Trimming cost V 3 bases and J 5 bases; bases outside gene matches: 10. Germline values: CDR1 SGHDN, CDR2 FVKESK. CDR3 size: 16 residues. The CDR3 DNA reads as TGTGCCAGCAGCCACCCCAAAGGCGGGACAGGGGACGAGCAGTACTTC. This translates into CASSHPKGGTGDEQYF.

The chain uses TRBV7-2 and TRBJ1-2; tentative D call: TRBD1 (6 bases). CDR1 is SGHTA, CDR2 FQGNSA, per germline. The CDR3 is 15 residues long. The V end lost 5 bases, the J end lost 3 bases, and 16 bases lay between the germline ends. As DNA, the CDR3 is TGTGCCAGCAGCCCTACAGGGATCCGTTACTATGGCTACACCTTC. Protein: CASSPTGIRYYGYTF.

In this sample, this clone turned up a few times. This chain uses TRBV5-5 with TRBJ2-3, with a possible D match to TRBD2 (6 bases). The CDR3 extends over 14 amino acids. Looked up from germline, CDR1 is SGHKS and CDR2 is YYEKEE (reference sequence). Trimming removed 2 bases from V and 4 bases from J, with 11 bases in between. The CDR3 DNA is TGTGCCAGCAGCTTAGCAGGAGGGCCAGATACGCAGTATTTT. Encoded protein: CASSLAGGPDTQYF.

The CDR3 nucleotides read TGTGCCATCAGTGGACTAGCGGGGGGTTCCGTGGTCAATGAGCAGTTCTTC. Residues: CAISGLAGGSVVNEQFF. V is TRBV10-3 and J is TRBJ2-1; TRBD2 aligns across 13 bases. Germline CDR1 and CDR2: ENHRY and SYGVKD. The CDR3 runs to 17 residues. The V gene end was trimmed by 4 bases and the J gene end by 6 bases; junction bases not matched to a gene: 9.

This clone was recorded only once. This sequence joins TRBV18 and TRBJ2-1; 11 bases map to TRBD2. The V segment lost 6 bases and the J segment 4 bases; nucleotides outside the gene matches: 5. In germline, CDR1 is KGHSH, CDR2 LQKENI. The CDR3 is made up of 15 amino acids. The CDR3, as DNA: TGTGCCAGCTCGCCAACTAGCGGGGGATACAATGAGCAGTTCTTC. Amino acids: CASSPTSGGYNEQFF.

The V call is TRBV7-3, the J call TRBJ2-1, with TRBD1 identical over 9 bases. The CDR3 extends over 11 amino acids. Looked up from germline, CDR1 is SGHTA and CDR2 is FQGTGA. J lost 15 bases, V lost 5 bases, and 5 bases had no gene match. CDR3 bases: TGTGCCAGCAGCACAGGGACAGGGATGTTCTTC. Amino acid sequence: CASSTGTGMFF.

The V and J genes are TRBV24-1 and TRBJ1-2, with a weak D call TRBD1 (6 bases). This CDR3 is 13 amino acids long. V was trimmed by 4 bases and J by 7 bases, leaving 12 bases between them. From germline, CDR1 is KGHDR and CDR2 SFDVKD. For the CDR3, the DNA is TGTGCCACCAGTGACCAGGGGAGTGGTGGCTACACCTTC. As protein: CATSDQGSGGYTF.

The chain combines TRBV7-3 with TRBJ1-1; D is perhaps TRBD1 (5 bases). CDR3 length: 13 amino acids. The germline V gene has CDR1 SGHTA and CDR2 FQGTGA. V was trimmed by 5 bases and J by 4 bases, leaving 11 bases between them. In DNA, the CDR3 is TGTGCCAGCAGCCCGGGGGGGATCACTGAAGCTTTCTTT. As protein: CASSPGGITEAFF.

J is TRBJ1-2 and V is TRBV5-6; no definite D call. Germline-derived CDR1 and CDR2 are SGHDT and YYEEEE. Trimming cost V 5 bases and J 1 base, with 9 bases left between them. The CDR3 length is 13 residues. CDR3 region: CASRLGINYGYTF. Here the CDR3 DNA reads TGTGCCAGCAGACTAGGAATTAACTATGGCTACACCTTC.

This chain links TRBV7-6 with TRBJ1-2; no clear D gene. Between the trimmed V and J ends, which lost 5 bases and 0 bases, there was a span of 16 bases. This CDR3 has 16 amino acids. The germline gives CDR1 SGHVS, CDR2 FNYEAQ. The CDR3 bases are TGTGCCAGCAGCGCGCGCCTGGGAGGGCCTAACTATGGCTACACCTTC. Translation gives CASSARLGGPNYGYTF.

The chain couples TRBV3-1 (or the pseudogene TRBV3-2) to TRBJ1-2; D unresolved. Trimming cost V 1 base and J 8 bases, with 14 bases left between them. From germline, CDR1 is LGHDT and CDR2 YNNKEL (reference sequence). The length of the CDR3 is 14 residues. CDR3: CASSQGEGVGGYTF. In DNA form, the CDR3 reads TGTGCCAGCAGCCAAGGGGAGGGCGTTGGCGGCTACACCTTC.

V is TRBV7-9 and J is TRBJ1-5; D call uncertain. Germline V gene data show CDR1 as SEHNR and CDR2 as FQNEAQ (reference sequence). The length of the CDR3 is 17 residues. The germline V and J ends were trimmed by 1 base and 0 bases, with 13 bases remaining between them. Written as DNA, the CDR3 is TGTGCCAGCAGCTTAGTCCTAACCGAGAATAGCAATCAGCCCCAGCATTTT. It yields the protein CASSLVLTENSNQPQHF.